The present T cell receptor (beta chain) was sequenced within a study of control samples from healthy donors and cancer patients. Some clones are missing from TCRdb's copy, which holds only in-frame ones; the method was immunoSEQ multiplex PCR. Of about 50,000 clones listed, over 90% are singletons. CDR1 and CDR2 from the germline V gene are MNHNY and SVGAGI (reference sequence). The J segment lost 4 bases and the V segment lost 3 bases, leaving 6 bases of the junction unmatched. The CDR3 consists of 14 residues. This clone was seen a single time. Material: PBMCs. The V gene is TRBV6-6, the J gene TRBJ2-7, with 7 bases lining up with TRBD2. The sequence came from a woman aged 45-60 years with head and neck cancer. CDR3 in amino acids: CASSYPGGAYEQYF. The CDR3 coding sequence is TGTGCCAGCAGTTATCCGGGGGGTGCTTACGAGCAGTACTTC.